The following is a TCR beta chain sequence with its context. The antigen is unknown. This same CDR3 is encoded by further DNA sequences in the sample. The source of the sample is a study of cytomegalovirus exposure and HLA in healthy donors. General study findings and limits: Per a later analysis, HLA-associated TCR beta chains showed more clonal expansion than other, equally common TCR beta chains. The sole available immune exposure information was CMV serostatus. A few of the chains that were CMV-associated were confirmed in vitro to be specific for CMV antigens. Per published reports, the classifier diagnosed cytomegalovirus status with high specificity and sensitivity.

Primers: 60 Vbeta forward and 13 Jbeta reverse. Assay: immunoSEQ multiplex PCR; the TCRdb copy retains only in-frame clones and omits some. Of 58,000 or so clones listed, roughly 70% were seen once; the top ten hold more than 20%. Germline CDR1 is SQVTM and CDR2 is ANQGSEA. V lost 5 bases and J 4 bases, leaving 15 bases between the germline ends. CDR3 length: 13 residues. Sample: PBMCs. The TCR originated in a man aged 45-65 years in good health and CMV-seropositive. This chain joins TRBV29-1 and TRBJ2-7, with D perhaps TRBD1 (5 bases). The CDR3 loop is CSVHPLGAYEQYF. The CDR3 DNA reads as TGCAGCGTTCATCCGTTAGGGGCTTACGAGCAGTACTTC.